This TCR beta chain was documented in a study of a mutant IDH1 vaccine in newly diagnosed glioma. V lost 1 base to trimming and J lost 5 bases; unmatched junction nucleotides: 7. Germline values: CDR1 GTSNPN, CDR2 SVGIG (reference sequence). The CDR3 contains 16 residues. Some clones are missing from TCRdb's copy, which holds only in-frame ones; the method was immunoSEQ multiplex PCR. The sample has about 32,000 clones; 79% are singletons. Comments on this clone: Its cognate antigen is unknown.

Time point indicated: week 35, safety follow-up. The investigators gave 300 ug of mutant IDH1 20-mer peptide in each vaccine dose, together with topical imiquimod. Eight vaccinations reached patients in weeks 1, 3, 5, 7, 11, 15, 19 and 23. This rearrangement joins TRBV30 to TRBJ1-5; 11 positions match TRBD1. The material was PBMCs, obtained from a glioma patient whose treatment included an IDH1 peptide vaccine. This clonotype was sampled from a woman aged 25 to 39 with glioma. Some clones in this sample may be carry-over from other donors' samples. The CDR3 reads CAWSGGTGGVDQPQHF. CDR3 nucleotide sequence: TGTGCCTGGAGTGGCGGGACAGGGGGTGTCGATCAGCCCCAGCATTTT.